The TCR beta chain under discussion was sequenced for a study of T cells in Graves' hyperthyroidism and ophthalmopathy. This clonotype was counted many times. RNA transcripts provided the source from which TCR beta CDR3 regions were amplified. Primed by the HTBI set, a first-round RT-PCR was run on the TCR CDR3. MiXCR, applied by TCRdb to the multiplex PCR reads, yields one record per CDR3 protein. The sample has approximately 500,000 distinct CDR3 sequences, 46% seen once. A lack of ophthalmopathy progression within 18 months defined stable Graves' hyperthyroidism. The CDR3 spans 16 residues. J was trimmed by 3 bases and V by 3 bases; bases with no gene match: 6. Germline values: CDR1 SGHRS, CDR2 YFSETQ.

The sequence derives from a woman aged 18-29 years with Graves' hyperthyroidism. The chain has TRBV5-1 and TRBJ1-3, with 10 positions matching TRBD1. Sequencing was done on a sample of peripheral blood or thyroid tissue (not recorded which). The CDR3 region has the DNA TGCGCCAGCAGCTGGACCGGGACAGGGGATGGAAACACCATATATTTT. Translating it yields CASSWTGTGDGNTIYF.